Given below is one T cell receptor beta chain in context. As yet, its antigen is unknown. The CDR3 has 14 residues. CDR1 LNHDA and CDR2 SQIVND come from the germline V gene (reference sequence). J was trimmed by 2 bases and V by 6 bases; bases with no gene match: 4. This sample was taken from a study of PD-1 blockade in mismatch repair-deficient tumors. Whole-study results and caveats: Tumor-resident clones, often undetectable pretreatment in blood, expanded then contracted after pembrolizumab.

The method was immunoSEQ multiplex PCR; TCRdb's version includes in-frame clones alone and lacks a portion of them. The sample yields 75,000 to 80,000 clones, 80% to 90% seen once. The J gene is TRBJ2-7, the V gene TRBV19; the match to TRBD1 covers 10 bases. The sequence was obtained from an adult with mismatch repair-deficient cancer. The source material was peripheral blood, sampled 44 weeks after starting pembrolizumab. The CDR3 sequence: CASRRTGGAYEQYF. The CDR3 DNA reads as TGTGCCAGTAGAAGGACAGGGGGGGCCTACGAGCAGTACTTC.